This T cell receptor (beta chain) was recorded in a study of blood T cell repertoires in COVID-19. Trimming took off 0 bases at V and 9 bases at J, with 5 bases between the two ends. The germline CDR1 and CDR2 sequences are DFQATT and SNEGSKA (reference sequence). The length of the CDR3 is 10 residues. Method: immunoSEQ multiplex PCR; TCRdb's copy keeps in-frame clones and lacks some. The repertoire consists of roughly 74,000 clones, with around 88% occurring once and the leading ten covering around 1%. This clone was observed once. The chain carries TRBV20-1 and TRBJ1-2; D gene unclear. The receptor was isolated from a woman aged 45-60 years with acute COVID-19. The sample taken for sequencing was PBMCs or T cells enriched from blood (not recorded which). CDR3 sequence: CSAREGRYTF. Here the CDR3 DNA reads TGCAGTGCTAGAGAGGGCCGCTACACCTTC.